This paragraph covers one T cell receptor beta chain sequence. What it recognizes is unknown. Oncomine TCR Beta short-read sequencing was applied to DNA from cultured CD4+ T cells. TCRdb recomputed calls from the PCR reads with MiXCR, one row per CDR3 protein. In the table there are 10,000 to 13,000 distinct CDR3 sequences, roughly 60% of which are singletons. This sample is part of a study of vaccination and CD4 T cells after COVID-19. Treatment reported: approximately nine-day PBMC culture with coronavirus spike peptide pools or control peptides (ViraFEST assay). Negative selection separated CD4+ T cells from 10-day cultures. The V gene end was trimmed by 2 bases and the J gene end by 0 bases; junction bases not matched to a gene: 2. Germline V gene lookup returns CDR1 SGHTA and CDR2 FQGNSA. The CDR3 has 17 amino acids.

V usage is TRBV7-2 and J usage is TRBJ2-3; TRBD2 matches at 13 bases. This sequence originates from a human donor who had recovered from COVID-19. Sequenced sample: CD4+ T cells from blood, cultured in vitro. The CDR3 is CASSLMTSGGSTDTQYF. For the CDR3, the DNA is TGTGCCAGCAGCTTAATGACTAGCGGGGGGAGCACAGATACGCAGTATTTT. Looking up the rest from reference TRBV7-2 and TRBJ2-3 gives the full variable domain: GAGVSQSPSNKVTEKGKDVELRCDPISGHTALYWYRQSLGQGLEFLIYFQGNSAPDKSGLPSDRFSAERTGGSVSTLTIQRTQQEDSAVYLCASSLMTSGGSTDTQYFGPGTRLTVL.